Included here is one T cell receptor beta chain sequence, with context. This sample was included in a study of T cell changes during pregnancy in multiple sclerosis. Clones were sequenced by immunoSEQ multiplex PCR, and TCRdb holds only the in-frame ones, with some missing. The repertoire holds tens of thousands of clones, with 90% to 95% as singletons. V was pared by 3 bases and J by 6 bases, with 1 base of the junction left unmatched. The CDR3 covers 13 residues. In germline, CDR1 is SGHTA, CDR2 FQGTGA. This chain uses TRBV7-3 with TRBJ1-5; TRBD1 agrees at 8 bases. Sequencing used peripheral blood, obtained in the second trimester of pregnancy. This clonotype originated in a female donor with multiple sclerosis, enrolled in a pregnancy study. CDR3 nucleotides: TGTGCCAGCAGCTTGGACAGGGTTCAGCCCCAGCATTTT. This translates into CASSLDRVQPQHF.